The rows below give T cell receptor beta chains drawn from one sample of a study of graft-versus-host responses after intestinal transplantation. TCRdb's table, derived via immunoSEQ multiplex PCR, lists solely in-frame clones and lacks some. The table has more than 65,000 clones, over 70% seen once. These receptors have no known antigen. The sequences come from unstimulated CD4+ T cells sorted from spleen or lymph node cells, collected before transplant. All receptors derive from a human donor who was the organ donor for an intestinal transplant. The CDR3 runs from the conserved cysteine through the conserved F or W.

j_call: TRBJ2-1
v_call: TRBV11-2
cdr3_aa: CASSLGVAGGPRNEQFF

j_call: TRBJ1-2
v_call: TRBV5-1
cdr3_aa: CASRTTTGGYGYTF

j_call: TRBJ1-3
v_call: TRBV6-6
cdr3_aa: CASILQGGNTIYF

j_call: TRBJ1-1
v_call: TRBV29-1
cdr3_aa: CSVGRQTEAFF

j_call: TRBJ2-3
v_call: TRBV6-4
cdr3_aa: CASSDSSGGADTQYF

j_call: TRBJ2-1
v_call: TRBV5-4
cdr3_aa: CASSTRLAGYNEQFF

j_call: TRBJ2-5
v_call: TRBV14
cdr3_aa: CASSPLRGETQYF

j_call: TRBJ1-1
v_call: TRBV18
cdr3_aa: CASSQKQASNTEAFF

j_call: TRBJ1-1
v_call: TRBV5-1
cdr3_aa: CASGAGLHEAFF

j_call: TRBJ1-2
v_call: TRBV19
cdr3_aa: CASSTTGGNGYTF

j_call: TRBJ1-4
v_call: TRBV10-1
cdr3_aa: CASRGRDRGFLTNEKLFF

j_call: TRBJ1-1
v_call: TRBV5-1
cdr3_aa: CASSSRDRGLNTEAFF

j_call: TRBJ1-1
v_call: TRBV10-3
cdr3_aa: CAIRTGTGGLFTEAFF

j_call: TRBJ1-1
v_call: TRBV2
cdr3_aa: CASSEDRGNTEAFF

j_call: TRBJ1-1
v_call: TRBV29-1
cdr3_aa: CSAARDNTEAFF

j_call: TRBJ2-5
v_call: TRBV2
cdr3_aa: CASSNSRETQYF

j_call: TRBJ1-3
v_call: TRBV5-6
cdr3_aa: CASSLGLGGPGNTIYF

j_call: TRBJ1-5
v_call: TRBV19
cdr3_aa: CASSDPGQGVDQPQHF

j_call: TRBJ1-1
v_call: TRBV6-5
cdr3_aa: CASSRGQTEAFF

j_call: TRBJ2-5
v_call: TRBV5-1
cdr3_aa: CASSLVARVDETQYF

j_call: TRBJ2-3
v_call: TRBV7-2
cdr3_aa: CASSPQGPDTQYF

j_call: TRBJ2-5
v_call: TRBV19
cdr3_aa: CASSMEDAETQYF